This T cell receptor beta chain originates from a study of identifying expanded T cells in peripheral blood. Germline V gene data show CDR1 as SQVTM and CDR2 as ANQGSEA. The CDR3 extends over 14 amino acids. Collection occurred without any documented infections or immune events in donors. For this clone: Its antigen is unidentified. A junction boundary mismatches the germline segment, possibly from a read error.

Broader study findings: Across healthy donors, higher total template counts meant significantly greater roughly two-week count variance.

Using immunoSEQ multiplex PCR, the repertoire was profiled, and TCRdb retains in-frame clones only, with some absent. The sample lists approximately 81,000 clones; roughly 89% were seen once. This receptor was identified in a person aged 18-70 years in good health. Sequenced sample: blood. The chain carries TRBV29-1 and TRBJ1-2, with TRBD1 matching over 10 bases. This CDR3 reads CSVDVDRGALWYAF. The CDR3 nucleotides read TGCAGCGTTGACGTGGACAGGGGGGCCCTCTGGTATGCCTTC. The full variable domain, rest sourced from reference TRBV29-1 and TRBJ1-2, is SAVISQKPSRDICQRGTSLTIQCQVDSQVTMMFWYRQQPGQSLTLIATANQGSEATYESGFVIDKFPISRPNLTFSTLTVSNMSPEDSSIYLCSVDVDRGALWYAFGSGTRLTVV.